This TCR beta chain was observed in a study of regulatory T cells in long-lasting Graves disease. In this sample, this clonotype turned up many times. The antigen is undetermined. Arm-PCR of CDR3 regions and iRepertoire HTBI primers were the basis on which TCR beta libraries were built. TCRdb ran MiXCR on the multiplex PCR reads and lists one entry per CDR3 protein. The table includes 440,000 or so distinct CDR3 sequences, approximately 15% detected once. The time point: newly diagnosed GD, antithyroid drugs for less than 3 months. Extracted RNA from PBMCs served as the source of the TCR library. Patients with Graves' disease were diagnosed by American Thyroid Association guidelines. In this cohort, patients came from an endocrinology department located in Xi'an, China. Whole-study findings and limits: It is possible that accuracy was reduced by the small size of the sample.

CDR3 size: 17 residues. Trimming removed 1 base from V and 0 bases from J; junction bases left unmatched: 5. The germline gives CDR1 MDHEN, CDR2 SYDVKM. In addition, the sample was reused for a study of T cells in Graves' hyperthyroidism and ophthalmopathy. As reported in that work: The HTBI primer set served for first-round RT-PCR of the TCR CDR3.

The sequencing here drew on peripheral blood mononuclear cells (PBMCs), taken at new diagnosis, from a patient treated with antithyroid drugs. This sequence joins TRBV28 and TRBJ2-1; 8 bases agree with TRBD2. This TCR derives from a woman aged 30 to 39 with Graves disease. The CDR3: CASSLSSGSASYNEQFF. The CDR3 coding sequence is TGTGCCAGCAGTTTATCTAGCGGGTCCGCCTCCTACAATGAGCAGTTCTTC.